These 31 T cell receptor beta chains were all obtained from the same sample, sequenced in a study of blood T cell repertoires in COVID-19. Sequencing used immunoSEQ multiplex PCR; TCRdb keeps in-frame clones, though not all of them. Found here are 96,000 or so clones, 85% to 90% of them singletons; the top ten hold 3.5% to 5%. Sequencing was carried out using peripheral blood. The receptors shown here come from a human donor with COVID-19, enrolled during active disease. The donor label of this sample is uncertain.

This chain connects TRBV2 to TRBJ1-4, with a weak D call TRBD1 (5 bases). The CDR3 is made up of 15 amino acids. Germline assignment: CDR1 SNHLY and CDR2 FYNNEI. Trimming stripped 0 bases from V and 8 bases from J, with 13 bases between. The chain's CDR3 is CASSEAMAGEEKLFF. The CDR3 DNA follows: TGTGCCAGCAGTGAAGCGATGGCGGGGGAGGAAAAACTGTTTTTT.

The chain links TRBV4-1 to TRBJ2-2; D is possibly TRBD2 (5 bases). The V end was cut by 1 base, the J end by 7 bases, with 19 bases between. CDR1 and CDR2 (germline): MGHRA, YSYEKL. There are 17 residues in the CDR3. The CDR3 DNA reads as TGCGCCAGCAGCCAAGTGGTCGGGGTCCTCGAAGGCGGGGAGCTGTTTTTT. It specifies CASSQVVGVLEGGELFF.

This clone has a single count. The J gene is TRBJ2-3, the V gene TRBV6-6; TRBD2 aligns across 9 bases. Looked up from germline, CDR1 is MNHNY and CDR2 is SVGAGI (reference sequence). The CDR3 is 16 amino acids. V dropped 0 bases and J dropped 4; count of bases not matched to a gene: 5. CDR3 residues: CASSYSSGSEADTQYF. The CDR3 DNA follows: TGTGCCAGCAGTTACTCTAGCGGGAGTGAGGCAGATACGCAGTATTTT.

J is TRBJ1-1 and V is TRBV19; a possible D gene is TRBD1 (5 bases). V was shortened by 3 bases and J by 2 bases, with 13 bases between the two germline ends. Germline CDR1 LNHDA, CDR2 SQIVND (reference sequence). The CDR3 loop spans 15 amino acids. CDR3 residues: CASSIGGALNTEAFF. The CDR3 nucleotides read TGTGCCAGTAGTATTGGAGGGGCCTTAAACACTGAAGCTTTCTTT.

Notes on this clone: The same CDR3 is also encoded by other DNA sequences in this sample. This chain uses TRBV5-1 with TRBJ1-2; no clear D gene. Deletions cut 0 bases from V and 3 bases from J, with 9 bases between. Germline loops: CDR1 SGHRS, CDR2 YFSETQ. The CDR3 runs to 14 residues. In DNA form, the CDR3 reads TGCGCCAGCAGCTTGGACCCGGGAGACTATGGCTACACCTTC. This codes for CASSLDPGDYGYTF.

CDR3 region: CATSDPAGGVNQPQHF. As DNA, the CDR3 is TGTGCCACCAGTGATCCGGCGGGGGGGGTCAATCAGCCCCAGCATTTT. This chain connects TRBV24-1 to TRBJ1-5; D is possibly TRBD1 (5 bases). Germline CDR1 KGHDR, CDR2 SFDVKD. V shed 3 bases and J shed 3 bases, with 14 bases lying between them. This CDR3 region has 16 residues.

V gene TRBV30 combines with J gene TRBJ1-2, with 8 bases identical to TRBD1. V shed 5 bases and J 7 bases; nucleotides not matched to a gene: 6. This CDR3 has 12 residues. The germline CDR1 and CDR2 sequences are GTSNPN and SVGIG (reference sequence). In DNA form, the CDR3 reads TGTGCCTGGGCAGGGGGCGCAGGTGGCTACACCTTC. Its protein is CAWAGGAGGYTF.

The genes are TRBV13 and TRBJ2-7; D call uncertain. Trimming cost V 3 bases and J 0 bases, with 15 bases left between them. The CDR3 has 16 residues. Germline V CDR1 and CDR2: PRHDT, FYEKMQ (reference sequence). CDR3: CASSLMRFSDSYEQYF. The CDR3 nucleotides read TGTGCCAGCAGCTTGATGAGGTTCTCGGACTCCTACGAGCAGTACTTC.

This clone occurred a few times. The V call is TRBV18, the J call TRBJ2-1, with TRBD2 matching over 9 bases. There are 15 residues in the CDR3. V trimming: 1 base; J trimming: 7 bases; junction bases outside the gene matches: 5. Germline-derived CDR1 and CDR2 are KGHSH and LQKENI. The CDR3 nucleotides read TGTGCCAGCTCACCACACCCTGGACTAGCGAATGAGCAGTTCTTC. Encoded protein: CASSPHPGLANEQFF.

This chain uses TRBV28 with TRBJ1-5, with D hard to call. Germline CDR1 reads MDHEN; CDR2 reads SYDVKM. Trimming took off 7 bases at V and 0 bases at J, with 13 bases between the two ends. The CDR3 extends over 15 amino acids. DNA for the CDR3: TGTGCCAGCATCTCCGGGTCGGATAGCAATCAGCCCCAGCATTTT. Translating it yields CASISGSDSNQPQHF.

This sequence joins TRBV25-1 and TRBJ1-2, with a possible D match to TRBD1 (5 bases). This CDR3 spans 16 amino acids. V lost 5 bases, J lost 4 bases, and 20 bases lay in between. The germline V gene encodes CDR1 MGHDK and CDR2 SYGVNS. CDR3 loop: CASSSRGGADIYGYTF. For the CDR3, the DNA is TGTGCCAGCAGTTCCCGGGGAGGGGCCGATATCTATGGCTACACCTTC.

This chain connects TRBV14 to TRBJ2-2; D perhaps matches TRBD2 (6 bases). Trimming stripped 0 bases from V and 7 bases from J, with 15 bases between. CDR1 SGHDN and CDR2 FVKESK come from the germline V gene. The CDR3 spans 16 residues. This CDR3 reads CASSQDHGGINGELFF. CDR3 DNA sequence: TGTGCCAGCAGCCAAGATCACGGGGGTATAAACGGGGAGCTGTTTTTT. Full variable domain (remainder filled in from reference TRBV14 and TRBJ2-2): EAGVTQFPSHSVIEKGQTVTLRCDPISGHDNLYWYRRVMGKEIKFLLHFVKESKQDESGMPNNRFLAERTGGTYSTLKVQPAELEDSGVYFCASSQDHGGINGELFFGEGSRLTVL.

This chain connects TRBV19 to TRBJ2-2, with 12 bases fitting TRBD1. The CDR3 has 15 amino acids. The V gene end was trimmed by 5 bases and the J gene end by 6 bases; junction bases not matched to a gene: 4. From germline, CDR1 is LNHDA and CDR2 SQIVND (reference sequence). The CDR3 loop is CASSPGQGASGELFF. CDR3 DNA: TGTGCCAGTAGTCCGGGACAGGGGGCCTCCGGGGAGCTGTTTTTT.

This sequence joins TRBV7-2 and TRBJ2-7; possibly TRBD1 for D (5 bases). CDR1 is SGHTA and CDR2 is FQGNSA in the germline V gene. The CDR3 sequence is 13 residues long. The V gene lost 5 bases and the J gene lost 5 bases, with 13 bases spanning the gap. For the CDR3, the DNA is TGTGCCAGCAGCACAGGATATCCCAACGAGCAGTACTTC. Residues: CASSTGYPNEQYF.

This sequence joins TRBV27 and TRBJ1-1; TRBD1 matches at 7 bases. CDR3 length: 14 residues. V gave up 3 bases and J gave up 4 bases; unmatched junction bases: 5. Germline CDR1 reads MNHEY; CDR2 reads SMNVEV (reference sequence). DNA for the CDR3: TGTGCCAGCAGTTTGACAGGGTTGGGCACTGAAGCTTTCTTT. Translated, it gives CASSLTGLGTEAFF.

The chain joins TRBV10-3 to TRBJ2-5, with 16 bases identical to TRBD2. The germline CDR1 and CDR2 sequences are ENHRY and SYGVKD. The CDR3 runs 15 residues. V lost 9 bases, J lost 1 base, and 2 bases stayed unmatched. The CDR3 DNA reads TGTGCCATTGGGACTAGCGGGGGGGCCCAAGAGACCCAGTACTTC. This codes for CAIGTSGGAQETQYF.

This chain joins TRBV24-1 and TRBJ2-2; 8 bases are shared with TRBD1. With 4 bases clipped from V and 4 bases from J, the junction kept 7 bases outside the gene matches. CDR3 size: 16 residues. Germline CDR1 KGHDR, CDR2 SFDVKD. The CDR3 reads CATSDLRTGSTGELFF. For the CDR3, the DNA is TGTGCCACCAGTGACCTTAGGACAGGGTCCACCGGGGAGCTGTTTTTT.

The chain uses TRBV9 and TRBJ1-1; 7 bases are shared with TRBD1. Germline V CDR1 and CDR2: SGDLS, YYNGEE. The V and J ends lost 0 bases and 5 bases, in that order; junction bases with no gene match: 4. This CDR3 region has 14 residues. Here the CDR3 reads CASSVGDSWTEAFF. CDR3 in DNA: TGTGCCAGCAGCGTAGGGGACAGTTGGACTGAAGCTTTCTTT.

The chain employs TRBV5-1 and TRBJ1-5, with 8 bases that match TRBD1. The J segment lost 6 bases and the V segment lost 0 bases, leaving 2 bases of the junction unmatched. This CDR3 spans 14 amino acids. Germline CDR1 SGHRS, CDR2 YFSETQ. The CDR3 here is CASSLGQGAQPQHF. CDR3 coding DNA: TGCGCCAGCAGCTTGGGTCAGGGGGCTCAGCCCCAGCATTTT. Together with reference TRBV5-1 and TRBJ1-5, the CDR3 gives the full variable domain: KAGVTQTPRYLIKTRGQQVTLSCSPISGHRSVSWYQQTPGQGLQFLFEYFSETQRNKGNFPGRFSGRQFSNSRSEMNVSTLELGDSALYLCASSLGQGAQPQHFGDGTRLSIL.

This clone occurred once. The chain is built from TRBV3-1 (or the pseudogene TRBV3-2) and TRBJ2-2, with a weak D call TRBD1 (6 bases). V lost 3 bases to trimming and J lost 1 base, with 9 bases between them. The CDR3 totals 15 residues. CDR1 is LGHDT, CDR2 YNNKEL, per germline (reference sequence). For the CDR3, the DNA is TGTGCCAGCAGCCACCAGGGGATGAACACCGGGGAGCTGTTTTTT. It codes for CASSHQGMNTGELFF.

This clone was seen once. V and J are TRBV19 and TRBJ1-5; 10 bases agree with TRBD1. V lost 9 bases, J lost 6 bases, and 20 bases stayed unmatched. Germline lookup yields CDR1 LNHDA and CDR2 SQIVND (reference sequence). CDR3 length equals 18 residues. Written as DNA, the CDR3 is TGTGCCAGCCGCAACCCAACCGGGACAGGGGAGGCCACTCAGCCCCAGCATTTT. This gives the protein CASRNPTGTGEATQPQHF.

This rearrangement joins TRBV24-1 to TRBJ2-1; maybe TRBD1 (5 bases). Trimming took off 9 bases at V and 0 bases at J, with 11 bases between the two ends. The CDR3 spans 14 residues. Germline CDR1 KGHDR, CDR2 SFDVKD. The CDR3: CATSDTNSYNEQFF. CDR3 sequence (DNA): TGTGCCACCTCGGACACGAACTCCTACAATGAGCAGTTCTTC.

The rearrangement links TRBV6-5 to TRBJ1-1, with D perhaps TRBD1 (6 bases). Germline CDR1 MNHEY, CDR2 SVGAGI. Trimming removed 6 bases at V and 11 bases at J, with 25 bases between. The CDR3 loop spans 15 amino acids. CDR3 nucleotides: TGTGCCAGCAGCCGTTCGGGCAGGGGCTGGGTATACGCTTTCTTT. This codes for CASSRSGRGWVYAFF.

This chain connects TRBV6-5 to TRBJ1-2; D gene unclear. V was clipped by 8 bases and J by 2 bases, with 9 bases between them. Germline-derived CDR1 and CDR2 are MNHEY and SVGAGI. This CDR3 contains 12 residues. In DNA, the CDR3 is TGTGCCAGCTCGCCCGGGAACTATGGCTACACCTTC. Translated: CASSPGNYGYTF.

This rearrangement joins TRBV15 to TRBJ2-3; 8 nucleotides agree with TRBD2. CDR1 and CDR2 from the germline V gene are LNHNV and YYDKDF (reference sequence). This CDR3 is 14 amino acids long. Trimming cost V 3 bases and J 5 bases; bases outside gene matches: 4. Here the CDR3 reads CATSSGGAGDTQYF. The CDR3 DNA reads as TGTGCCACCAGCAGCGGGGGGGCGGGAGATACGCAGTATTTT.

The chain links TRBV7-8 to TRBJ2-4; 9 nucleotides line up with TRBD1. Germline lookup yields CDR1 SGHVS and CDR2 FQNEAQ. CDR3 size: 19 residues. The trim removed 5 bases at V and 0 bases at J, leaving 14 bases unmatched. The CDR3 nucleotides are TGTGCCAGCAGCCAACAGGGGGCGGGCTTTTTGGGAGCCAAAAACATTCAGTACTTC. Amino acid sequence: CASSQQGAGFLGAKNIQYF.

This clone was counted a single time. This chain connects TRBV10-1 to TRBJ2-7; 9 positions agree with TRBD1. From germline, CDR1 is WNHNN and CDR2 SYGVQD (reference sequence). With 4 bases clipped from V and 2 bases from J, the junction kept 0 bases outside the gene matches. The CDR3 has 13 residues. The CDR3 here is CASSGQGAYEQYF. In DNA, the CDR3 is TGCGCCAGCAGTGGACAGGGGGCCTACGAGCAGTACTTC.

The CDR3, as DNA: TGTGCCAGCACATCAGGGAATCAGCCCCAGCATTTT. It yields the protein CASTSGNQPQHF. V gene TRBV12-3 or TRBV12-4 combines with J gene TRBJ1-5, with TRBD1 as a possible D gene (5 bases). This CDR3 is built from 12 residues. Trimming pared 7 bases from V and 4 bases from J, leaving 8 bases between.

The CDR3 DNA sequence: TGCAGCGTCGGAGAACAGGGAACCTCTAACTATGGCTACACCTTC. Protein: CSVGEQGTSNYGYTF. This chain uses TRBV29-1 with TRBJ1-2, with D possibly matching TRBD1 (6 bases). The CDR3 has 15 amino acids. Germline V CDR1 and CDR2: SQVTM, ANQGSEA. The ends were cut back, 6 bases at V and 0 bases at J, with 17 bases in the middle.

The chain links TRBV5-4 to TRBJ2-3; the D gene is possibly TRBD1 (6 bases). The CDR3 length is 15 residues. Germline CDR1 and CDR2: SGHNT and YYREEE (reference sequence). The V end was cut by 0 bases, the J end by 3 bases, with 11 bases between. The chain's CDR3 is CASSLDRVNTDTQYF. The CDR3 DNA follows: TGTGCCAGCAGCTTGGACAGGGTAAATACAGATACGCAGTATTTT. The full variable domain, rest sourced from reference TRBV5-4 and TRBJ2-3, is ETGVTQSPTHLIKTRGQQVTLRCSSQSGHNTVSWYQQALGQGPQFIFQYYREEENGRGNFPPRFSGLQFPNYSSELNVNALELDDSALYLCASSLDRVNTDTQYFGPGTRLTVL.

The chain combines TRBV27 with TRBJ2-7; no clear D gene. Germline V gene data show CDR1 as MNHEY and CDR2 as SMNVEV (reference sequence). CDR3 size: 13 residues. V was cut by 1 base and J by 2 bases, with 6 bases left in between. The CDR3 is CASSLWRTYEQYF. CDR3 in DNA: TGTGCCAGCAGTTTATGGCGGACCTACGAGCAGTACTTC.